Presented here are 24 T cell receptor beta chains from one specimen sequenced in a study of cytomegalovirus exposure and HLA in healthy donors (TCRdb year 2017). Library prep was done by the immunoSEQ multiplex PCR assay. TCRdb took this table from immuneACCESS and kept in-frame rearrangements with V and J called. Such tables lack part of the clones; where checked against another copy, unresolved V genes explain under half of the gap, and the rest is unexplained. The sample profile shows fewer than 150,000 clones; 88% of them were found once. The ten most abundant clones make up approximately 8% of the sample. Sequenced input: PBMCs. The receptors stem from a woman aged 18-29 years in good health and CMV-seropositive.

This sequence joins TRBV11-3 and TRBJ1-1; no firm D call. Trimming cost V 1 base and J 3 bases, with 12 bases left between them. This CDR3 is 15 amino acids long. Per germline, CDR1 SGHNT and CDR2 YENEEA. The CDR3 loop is CASSLGRRGDTEAFF. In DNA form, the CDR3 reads TGTGCCAGCAGCTTAGGGCGTCGCGGAGACACTGAAGCTTTCTTT.

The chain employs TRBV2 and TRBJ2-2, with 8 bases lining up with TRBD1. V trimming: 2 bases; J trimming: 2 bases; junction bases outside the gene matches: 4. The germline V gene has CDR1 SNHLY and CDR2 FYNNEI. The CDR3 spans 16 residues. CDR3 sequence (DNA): TGTGCCAGCAGTGAACAGGGGGCGGGTAACACCGGGGAGCTGTTTTTT. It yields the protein CASSEQGAGNTGELFF.

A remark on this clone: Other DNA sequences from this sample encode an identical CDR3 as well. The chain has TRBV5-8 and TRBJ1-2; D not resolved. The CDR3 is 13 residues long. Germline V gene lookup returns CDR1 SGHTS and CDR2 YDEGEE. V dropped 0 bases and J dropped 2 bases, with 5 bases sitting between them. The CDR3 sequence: CASSLDRNYGYTF. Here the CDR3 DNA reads TGTGCCAGCAGCTTGGATCGGAACTATGGCTACACCTTC.

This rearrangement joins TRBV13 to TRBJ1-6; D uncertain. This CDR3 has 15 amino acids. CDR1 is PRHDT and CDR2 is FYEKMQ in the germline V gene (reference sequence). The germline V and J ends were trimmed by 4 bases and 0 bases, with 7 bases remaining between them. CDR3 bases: TGTGCCAGCAGCTCGTCCAGCTCCTATAATTCACCCCTCCACTTT. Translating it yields CASSSSSSYNSPLHF. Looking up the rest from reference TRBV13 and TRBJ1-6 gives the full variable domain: AAGVIQSPRHLIKEKRETATLKCYPIPRHDTVYWYQQGPGQDPQFLISFYEKMQSDKGSIPDRFSAQQFSDYHSELNMSSLELGDSALYFCASSSSSSYNSPLHFGNGTRLTVT.

The CDR3 spells CASRRLASIGEQFF. The CDR3 nucleotides read TGTGCCAGCAGGAGACTAGCGTCGATCGGGGAGCAGTTCTTC. The genes are TRBV2 and TRBJ2-1, with 8 nucleotides matching TRBD2. Germline V lookup: CDR1 SNHLY, CDR2 FYNNEI. CDR3 length: 14 residues. With V trimmed by 6 bases and J by 10 bases, 11 bases remained unmatched.

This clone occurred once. CDR3 sequence (DNA): TGTGCCAGCAGCAAAAAATCAGCGGGATATTCAAATGAGCAGTTCTTC. Its translation is CASSKKSAGYSNEQFF. The chain combines TRBV27 with TRBJ2-1, with 7 bases identical to TRBD2. CDR1 and CDR2 (germline): MNHEY, SMNVEV (reference sequence). J was trimmed by 7 bases and V by 6 bases; bases with no gene match: 15. The CDR3 spans 16 residues.

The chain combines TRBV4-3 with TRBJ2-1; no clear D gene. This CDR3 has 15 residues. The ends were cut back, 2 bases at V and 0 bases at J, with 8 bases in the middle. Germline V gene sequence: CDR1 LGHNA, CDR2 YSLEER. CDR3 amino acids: CASSQSSSSYNEQFF. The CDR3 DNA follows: TGCGCCAGCAGCCAATCCTCCTCCTCCTACAATGAGCAGTTCTTC.

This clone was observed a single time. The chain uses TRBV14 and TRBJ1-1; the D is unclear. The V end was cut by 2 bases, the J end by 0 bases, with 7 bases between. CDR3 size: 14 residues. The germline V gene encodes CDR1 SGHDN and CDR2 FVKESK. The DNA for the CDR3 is TGTGCCAGCAGCCAACAGGTCTTGAACACTGAAGCTTTCTTT. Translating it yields CASSQQVLNTEAFF.

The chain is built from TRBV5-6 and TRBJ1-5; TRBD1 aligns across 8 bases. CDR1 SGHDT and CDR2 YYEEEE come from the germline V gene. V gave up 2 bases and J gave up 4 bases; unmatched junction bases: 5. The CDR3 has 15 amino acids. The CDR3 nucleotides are TGTGCCAGCAGCTTTACCGACAGGGGTAATCAGCCCCAGCATTTT. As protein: CASSFTDRGNQPQHF.

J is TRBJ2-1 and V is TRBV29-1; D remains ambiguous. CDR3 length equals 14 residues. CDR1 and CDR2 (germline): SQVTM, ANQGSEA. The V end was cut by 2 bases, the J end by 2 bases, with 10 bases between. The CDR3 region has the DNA TGCAGCGTTGAATACTTCGACACCTACAATGAGCAGTTCTTC. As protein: CSVEYFDTYNEQFF.

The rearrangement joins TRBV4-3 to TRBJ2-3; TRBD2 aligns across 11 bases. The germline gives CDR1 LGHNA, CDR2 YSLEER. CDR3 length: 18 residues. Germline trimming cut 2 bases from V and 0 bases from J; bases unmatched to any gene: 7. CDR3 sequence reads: CASSQQLAGETSTDTQYF. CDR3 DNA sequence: TGCGCCAGCAGCCAACAACTAGCGGGGGAAACTAGCACAGATACGCAGTATTTT.

CDR3 in DNA: TGTGCCAGCAGCTTAGGTTCGGGAAAACAAGAGACCCAGTACTTC. Protein sequence: CASSLGSGKQETQYF. J is TRBJ2-5 and V is TRBV7-3, with D tentatively TRBD2 (5 bases). The CDR3 totals 15 residues. The ends were cut back, 2 bases at V and 2 bases at J, with 12 bases in the middle. Per germline, CDR1 SGHTA and CDR2 FQGTGA.

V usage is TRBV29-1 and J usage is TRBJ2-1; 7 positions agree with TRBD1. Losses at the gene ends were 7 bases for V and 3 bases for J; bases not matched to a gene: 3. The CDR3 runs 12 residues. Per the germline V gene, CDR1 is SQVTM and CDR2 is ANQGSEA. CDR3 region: CSARDSYNEQFF. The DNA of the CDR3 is TGCAGCGCCCGGGACAGCTACAATGAGCAGTTCTTC.

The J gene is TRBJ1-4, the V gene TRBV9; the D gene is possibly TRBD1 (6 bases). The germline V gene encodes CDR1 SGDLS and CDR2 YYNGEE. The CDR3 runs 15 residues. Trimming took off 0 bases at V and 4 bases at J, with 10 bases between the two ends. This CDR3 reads CASSVGTAINEKLFF. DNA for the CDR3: TGTGCCAGCAGCGTAGGGACAGCCATTAATGAAAAACTGTTTTTT.

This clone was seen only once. The CDR3 DNA reads TGTGCCTGGAGTACGGGACTAGCGGGGCTGAACACCGGGGAGCTGTTTTTT. Its translation is CAWSTGLAGLNTGELFF. The chain recombines TRBV30 with TRBJ2-2, with 13 bases matching TRBD2. Trimming removed 2 bases from V and 1 base from J; junction bases left unmatched: 4. This CDR3 contains 17 residues. CDR1 is GTSNPN, CDR2 SVGIG, per germline (reference sequence). The entire variable domain, with the rest obtained from reference TRBV30 and TRBJ2-2, is as follows: SQTIHQWPATLVQPVGSPLSLECTVEGTSNPNLYWYRQAAGRGLQLLFYSVGIGQISSEVPQNLSASRPQDRQFILSSKKLLLSDSGFYLCAWSTGLAGLNTGELFFGEGSRLTVL.

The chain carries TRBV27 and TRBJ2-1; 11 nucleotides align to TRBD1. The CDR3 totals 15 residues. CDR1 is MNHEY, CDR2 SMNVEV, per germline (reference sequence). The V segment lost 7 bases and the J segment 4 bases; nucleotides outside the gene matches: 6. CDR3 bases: TGTGCCAGCAAAGTCGGGACAGGGGGGTACAATGAGCAGTTCTTC. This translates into CASKVGTGGYNEQFF.

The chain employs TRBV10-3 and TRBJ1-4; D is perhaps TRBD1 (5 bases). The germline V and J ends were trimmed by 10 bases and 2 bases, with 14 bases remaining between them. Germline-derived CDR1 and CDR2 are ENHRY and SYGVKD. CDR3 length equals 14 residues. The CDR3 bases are TGTGCCACCCGACGGCCAGGGACTAATGAAAAACTGTTTTTT. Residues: CATRRPGTNEKLFF.

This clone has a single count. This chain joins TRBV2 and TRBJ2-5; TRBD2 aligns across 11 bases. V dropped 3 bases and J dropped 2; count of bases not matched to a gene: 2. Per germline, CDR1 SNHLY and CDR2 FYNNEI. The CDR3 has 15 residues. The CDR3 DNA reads TGTGCCAGCAGTGATCCTAGCGGGGGGCAAGAGACCCAGTACTTC. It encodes CASSDPSGGQETQYF.

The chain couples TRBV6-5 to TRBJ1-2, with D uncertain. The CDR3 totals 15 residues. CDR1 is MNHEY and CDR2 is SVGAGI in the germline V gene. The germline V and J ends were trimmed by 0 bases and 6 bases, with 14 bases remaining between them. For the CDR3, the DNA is TGTGCCAGCAGTTACTCGACGAAGGTCGGGGATGGCTACACCTTC. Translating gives CASSYSTKVGDGYTF.

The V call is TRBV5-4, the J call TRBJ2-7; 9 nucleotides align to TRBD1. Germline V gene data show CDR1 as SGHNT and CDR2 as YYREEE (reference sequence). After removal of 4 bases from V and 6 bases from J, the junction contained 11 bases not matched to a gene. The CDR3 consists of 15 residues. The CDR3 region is CASSLQGAPSLEQYF. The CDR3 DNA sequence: TGTGCCAGCAGCCTACAGGGGGCGCCTTCGCTCGAGCAGTACTTC.

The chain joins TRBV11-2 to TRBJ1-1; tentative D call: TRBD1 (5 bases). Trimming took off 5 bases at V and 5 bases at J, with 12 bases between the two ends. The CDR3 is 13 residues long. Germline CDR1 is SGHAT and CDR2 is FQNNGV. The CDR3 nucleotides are TGTGCCAGCAGCCAACAGGCCGGGACTGAAGCTTTCTTT. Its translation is CASSQQAGTEAFF.

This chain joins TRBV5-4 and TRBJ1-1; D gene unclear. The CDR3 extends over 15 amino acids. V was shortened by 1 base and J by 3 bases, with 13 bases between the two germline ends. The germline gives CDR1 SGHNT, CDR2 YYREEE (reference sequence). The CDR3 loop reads CASSLTQDFYTEAFF. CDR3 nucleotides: TGTGCCAGCAGCTTGACTCAGGATTTTTACACTGAAGCTTTCTTT.

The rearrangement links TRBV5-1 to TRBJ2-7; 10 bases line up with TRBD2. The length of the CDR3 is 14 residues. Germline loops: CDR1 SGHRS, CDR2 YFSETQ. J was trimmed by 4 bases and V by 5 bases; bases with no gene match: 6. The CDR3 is CASRYSGRDYEQYF. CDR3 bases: TGCGCCAGCAGATACAGCGGGAGGGATTACGAGCAGTACTTC.

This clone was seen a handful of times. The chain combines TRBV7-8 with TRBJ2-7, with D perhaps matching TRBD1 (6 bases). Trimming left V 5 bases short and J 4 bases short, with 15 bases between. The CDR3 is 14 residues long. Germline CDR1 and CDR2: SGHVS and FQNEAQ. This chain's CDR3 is CASSIRGALYEQYF. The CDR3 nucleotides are TGTGCCAGCAGCATCAGGGGTGCCCTGTACGAGCAGTACTTC.